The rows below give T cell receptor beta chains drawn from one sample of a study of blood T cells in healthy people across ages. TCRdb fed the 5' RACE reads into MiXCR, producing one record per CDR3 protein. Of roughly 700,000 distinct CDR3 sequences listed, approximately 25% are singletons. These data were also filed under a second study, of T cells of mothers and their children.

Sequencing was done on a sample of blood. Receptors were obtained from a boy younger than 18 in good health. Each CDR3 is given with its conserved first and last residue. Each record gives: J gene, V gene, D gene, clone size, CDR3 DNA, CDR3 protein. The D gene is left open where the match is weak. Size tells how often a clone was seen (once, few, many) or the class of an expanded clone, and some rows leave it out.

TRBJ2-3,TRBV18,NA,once,TGTGCCAGCTCACCGAACACTAGCACAGATACGCAGTATTTT,CASSPNTSTDTQYF
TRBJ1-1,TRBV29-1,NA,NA,TGCAGCGTTCTCAGGACAATGAACACTGAAGCTGTCTTT,CSVLRTMNTEAVF
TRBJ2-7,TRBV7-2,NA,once,TGTGCAGAAACGAGGGGATACGAGCAGTACTTC,CAETRGYEQYF
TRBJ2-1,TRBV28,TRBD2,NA,TGTGCCAGCAGTTGCCCGCGGGAGGTTTACAATGAGCAGTTCTTC,CASSCPREVYNEQFF
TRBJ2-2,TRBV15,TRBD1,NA,TGTGCCACCGGGACAGGGGAGAACACCGGGGAGCTGTTTTTT,CATGTGENTGELFF
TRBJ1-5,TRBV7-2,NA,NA,TGTGCCAGCAGCCACCGACCTAATCAGCCCCAGCATTTT,CASSHRPNQPQHF
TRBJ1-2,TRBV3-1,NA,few,TGTGCCAGCAGCCAACAGGTCCAGTATGGCTACACCTTC,CASSQQVQYGYTF
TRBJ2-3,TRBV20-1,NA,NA,TGCAGTGCCTTACGGGACCCCCGAGTGGATACGCAGTATTTT,CSALRDPRVDTQYF
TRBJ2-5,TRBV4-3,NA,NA,TGCGCCAGCAGCCAAGATTTTGGGGTGGAGACCCAGTACTTC,CASSQDFGVETQYF
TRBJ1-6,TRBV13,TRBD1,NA,TGTGCCAGCAGGACCCTGGGGGGACAGGGCTTTCATTCACCCCTCCACTTT,CASRTLGGQGFHSPLHF
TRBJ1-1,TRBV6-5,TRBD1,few,TGTGCCAGCAGGCAAGGACAGGGGGGGACTGAAGCTTTCTTT,CASRQGQGGTEAFF
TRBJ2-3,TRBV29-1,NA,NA,TGCAGCGTTGGAGGGGACTCCTCTAGCACAGATACGCAGTATTTT,CSVGGDSSSTDTQYF
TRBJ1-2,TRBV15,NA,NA,TGTGCCACCAGCAGAGGCGACGGGCCTTTGGGAGGCTACACCTTC,CATSRGDGPLGGYTF
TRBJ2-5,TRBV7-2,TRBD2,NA,TGTGCCAGCAGCCACTGGGGACTAGTGCTTGAGACCCAGTACTTC,CASSHWGLVLETQYF
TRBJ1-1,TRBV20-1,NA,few,TGCAGTGCCTGGGGAAGCCCCAGCACTGAAGCTTTCTTT,CSAWGSPSTEAFF
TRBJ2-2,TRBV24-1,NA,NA,TGTGCCACCAGTGATTTGCCGGGGTCAGTCGGGGAGCTGTTTTTT,CATSDLPGSVGELFF